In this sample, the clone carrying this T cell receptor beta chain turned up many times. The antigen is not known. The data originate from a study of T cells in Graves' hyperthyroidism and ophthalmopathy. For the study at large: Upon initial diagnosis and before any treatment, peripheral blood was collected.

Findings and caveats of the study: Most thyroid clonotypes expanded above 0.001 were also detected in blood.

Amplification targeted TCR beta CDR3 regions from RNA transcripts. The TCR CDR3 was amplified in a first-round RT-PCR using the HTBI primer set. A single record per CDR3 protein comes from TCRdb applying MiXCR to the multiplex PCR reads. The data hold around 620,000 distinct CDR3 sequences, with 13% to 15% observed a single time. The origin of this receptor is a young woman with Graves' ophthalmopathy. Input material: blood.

This chain's CDR3 is CASSRAGGGNEQFF. The CDR3, as DNA: TGTGCCAGCTCAAGGGCGGGAGGCGGGAATGAGCAGTTCTTC. The V call is TRBV6-1, the J call TRBJ2-1; 8 bases fit TRBD2. CDR1 MNHNS and CDR2 SASEGT come from the germline V gene. CDR3 length: 14 amino acids. The ends lost 8 bases at V and 7 bases at J; junction bases unmatched: 10.